The source of this T cell receptor beta chain is a study of beta chain features in type 1 diabetes. General study points: Among all four CD4+ subsets, Type 1 diabetes patients had TCRB CDR3s that were moderately but significantly shorter. For cells with high TCR expression, cDNA sequencing could yield over-representation. Sampled from patients, naive, central memory and Treg TCRB repertoires appeared more similar than those sampled from healthy donors.

Via CD45RO/CCR7/CD25/CD127/CD95/CD27, cells of the CD4+ naive, central memory, regulatory and stem cell-like memory subsets were sorted. Per germline, CDR1 SEHNR and CDR2 FQNEAQ (reference sequence). The CDR3 covers 14 residues. V was pared by 4 bases and J by 7 bases, with 7 bases of the junction left unmatched. Expressed TCRB transcripts were sequenced because the isolated RNA had all been reverse transcribed beforehand. About 1.01 million reads, on average, were obtained from stem cell-like memory T cell samples. Only in-frame clones appear in the TCRdb table, and some are missing; sequencing was by immunoSEQ multiplex PCR. Among over 13,000 clones, approximately 79% were seen once, and the ten largest hold roughly 0.34%. A word on this clone: Its antigen is still unknown.

This receptor was identified in a woman in her late teens or twenties with type 1 diabetes. The rearrangement uses TRBV7-9 and TRBJ2-4; 7 bases are a match to TRBD1. The sequencing input was stem cell memory CD4+ T cells from blood. The CDR3 here is CASSSRQGRNIQYF. The CDR3 DNA reads as TGTGCCAGCAGCTCTCGACAGGGTCGGAACATTCAGTACTTC.